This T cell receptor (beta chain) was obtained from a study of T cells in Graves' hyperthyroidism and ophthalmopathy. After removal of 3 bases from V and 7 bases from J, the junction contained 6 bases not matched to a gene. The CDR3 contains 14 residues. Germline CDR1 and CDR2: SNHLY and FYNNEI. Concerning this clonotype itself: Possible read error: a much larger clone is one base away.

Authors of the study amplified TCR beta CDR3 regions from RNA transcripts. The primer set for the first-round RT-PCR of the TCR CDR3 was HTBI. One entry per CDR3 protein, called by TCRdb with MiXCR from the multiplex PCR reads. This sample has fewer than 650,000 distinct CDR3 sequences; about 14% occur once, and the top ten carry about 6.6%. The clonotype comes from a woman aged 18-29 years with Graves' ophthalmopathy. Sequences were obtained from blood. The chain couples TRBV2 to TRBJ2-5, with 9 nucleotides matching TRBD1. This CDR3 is CASSEGQGLGTQYF. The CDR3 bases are TGTGCCAGCAGTGAGGGACAGGGTTTGGGGACCCAGTACTTC.